One sample yielded the 9 T cell receptor beta chains listed below, sequenced in a study of CD4 T cells in relation to SARS-CoV-2 and coronaviruses. For these receptors, no antigen is known. Before the COVID-19 pandemic, during about 2010-2018, CD4+ T cells were taken from unexposed donors. The cells were cultured for 10 days before CD4+ T cells were isolated. The data were produced by immunoSEQ multiplex PCR, yet TCRdb's version contains in-frame clones alone and is incomplete. The sample gives nearly 25,000 clones, roughly 70% of which show up once; less than 20% is in the top ten. The sequencing input was CD4+ T cells from PBMCs, cultured in vitro. The receptors stem from a human donor in good health.

The chain recombines TRBV11-2 with TRBJ1-4; 7 bases line up with TRBD1. The CDR3 is 15 amino acids. Looked up from germline, CDR1 is SGHAT and CDR2 is FQNNGV. Trimming cost V 2 bases and J 7 bases; bases outside gene matches: 7. The CDR3 DNA sequence: TGTGCCAGCAGCTTACTACAGGGGAGTGGTGAAAAACTGTTTTTT. Translating gives CASSLLQGSGEKLFF.

This clone has a single count. The chain has TRBV2 and TRBJ2-6; D not certain. Trimming cost V 5 bases and J 0 bases, with 5 bases left between them. The CDR3 length is 14 residues. The germline V gene has CDR1 SNHLY and CDR2 FYNNEI. CDR3 region: CASSRGSGANVLTF. Here the CDR3 DNA reads TGTGCCAGCAGTCGCGGCTCTGGGGCCAACGTCCTGACTTTC.

The chain uses TRBV27 and TRBJ2-5, with TRBD1 matching over 7 bases. The CDR3 is made up of 15 amino acids. CDR1 and CDR2 from the germline V gene are MNHEY and SMNVEV (reference sequence). J gave up 0 bases and V 6 bases, and 7 bases lay outside the gene matches. The CDR3 nucleotides are TGTGCCAGCAGATCGGGACAGACATACCAAGAGACCCAGTACTTC. This encodes CASRSGQTYQETQYF.

The rearrangement joins TRBV14 to TRBJ2-7; D is unclear. The CDR3 has 14 amino acids. V was clipped by 4 bases and J by 6 bases, with 16 bases between them. Germline loops: CDR1 SGHDN, CDR2 FVKESK. The CDR3 reads CASSLNWLSGEQYF. The CDR3 DNA sequence: TGTGCCAGCAGCCTAAATTGGCTTTCGGGCGAGCAGTACTTC.

This sequence joins TRBV29-1 and TRBJ2-1; the match to TRBD2 covers 7 bases. CDR1 and CDR2 from the germline V gene are SQVTM and ANQGSEA. The CDR3 is 12 residues long. V trimming: 7 bases; J trimming: 7 bases; junction bases outside the gene matches: 7. CDR3 region: CSGREGGNEQFF. CDR3 DNA sequence: TGCAGCGGGAGGGAGGGTGGGAATGAGCAGTTCTTC.

The chain uses TRBV2 and TRBJ1-1; no clear D. Germline-derived CDR1 and CDR2 are SNHLY and FYNNEI. The CDR3 runs 13 residues. V shed 3 bases and J shed 2 bases, with 7 bases lying between them. The DNA for the CDR3 is TGTGCCAGCAGTGAGCTAGAAAACACTGAAGCTTTCTTT. This gives the protein CASSELENTEAFF.

The rearrangement joins TRBV5-1 to TRBJ2-1; no definite D call. The V gene's germline CDR1 is SGHRS and CDR2 YFSETQ. The ends were cut back, 3 bases at V and 0 bases at J, with 13 bases in the middle. The CDR3 is made up of 16 amino acids. As DNA, the CDR3 is TGCGCCAGCAGCTCCCCACCTTGGGGCTCCTACAATGAGCAGTTCTTC. Its translation: CASSSPPWGSYNEQFF.

This clone has just one count. The chain combines TRBV12-3 or TRBV12-4 with TRBJ2-1; no definite D call. The V end was cut by 3 bases, the J end by 7 bases, with 10 bases between. The CDR3 runs to 13 residues. The CDR3 is CASSLNSANEQFF. The CDR3 nucleotides are TGTGCCAGCAGTTTGAACTCTGCGAATGAGCAGTTCTTC.

V and J are TRBV3-1 (or the pseudogene TRBV3-2) and TRBJ1-3, with TRBD1 matching 7 bases. This CDR3 spans 15 amino acids. J lost 2 bases, V lost 4 bases, and 5 bases had no gene match. Germline V lookup: CDR1 LGHDT, CDR2 YNNKEL (reference sequence). The chain's CDR3 is CASSPRDRTGNTIYF. DNA for the CDR3: TGTGCCAGCAGCCCGCGGGACAGAACTGGAAACACCATATATTTT.